This T cell receptor beta chain was sequenced for a study of T cell responses to AZD1222 COVID-19 vaccine. The table lists this clone with a count of one. V shed 5 bases and J shed 0 bases, with 14 bases lying between them. The germline V gene encodes CDR1 SGHAT and CDR2 FQNNGV. This CDR3 region has 16 residues. Measured with immunoSEQ multiplex PCR; TCRdb has only the in-frame clones, and not every one. The data show roughly 120,000 clones, 70% to 90% seen once. This receptor was taken from an adult in good health. The chain has TRBV11-2 and TRBJ1-5; D unresolved. Specimen: peripheral blood, collected on day 0 of AZD1222 vaccination. The CDR3 is CASSKSGRSSNQPQHF. DNA for the CDR3: TGTGCCAGCAGCAAGTCGGGGAGGAGTAGCAATCAGCCCCAGCATTTT.